A selection of T cell receptor beta chains follows, all from one sample in a study of shared clonotypes between healthy human individuals. TCRdb's copy holds only in-frame clones and misses some; the assay was immunoSEQ multiplex PCR. The sample lists almost 700,000 clones; around 92% were seen once. The sequencing sample was made of naive CD8+ T cells sorted from blood. The receptors come from a young man in good health. The CDR3 runs from the conserved cysteine through the conserved F or W. D genes are given only for firm matches. A row's size may be missing; if present it is once, few, many or a size class.

>NA|TRBJ2-1|NA|TRBV9|12
TGTGCCAGTGGACCAATCCACAATGAGCAGTTCTTC
CASGPIHNEQFF
>NA|TRBJ1-1|NA|TRBV28|15
TGTGCCAGCAGTCTACCCCGGGAGACGAACACTGAAGCTTTCTTT
CASSLPRETNTEAFF
>NA|TRBJ2-7|NA|TRBV7-9|11
TGTGCCAGCAGCTCAGCCTACGAGCAGTACTTC
CASSSAYEQYF
>NA|TRBJ2-5|TRBD1|TRBV19|16
TGTGCCAGTAAAAGTTCCGGACAGGGGTCCGTAGAGACCCAGTACTTC
CASKSSGQGSVETQYF
>NA|TRBJ2-4|TRBD1|TRBV7-9|19
TGTGCCAGCAGCTTAGCGTCGACAGGGGTTACAGTAGCCAAAAACATTCAGTACTTC
CASSLASTGVTVAKNIQYF
>NA|TRBJ2-2|NA|TRBV5-1|12
TGCGCCAGCAGCTTGGACGGCGGGGAGCTGTTTTTT
CASSLDGGELFF
>NA|TRBJ2-1|TRBD1|TRBV7-8|14
TGTGCCAGCAACCCGAGGGACAGGTACAATGAGCAGTTCTTC
CASNPRDRYNEQFF
>NA|TRBJ2-7|NA|TRBV6-5|15
TGTGCCAGCAGTTACTCGCGGGGCCGGAGCGACGAGCAGTACTTC
CASSYSRGRSDEQYF
>NA|TRBJ1-1|NA|TRBV6-6|12
TGTGCCAGCAGTGCAGGGAGAACTGAAGCTTTCTTT
CASSAGRTEAFF
>NA|TRBJ2-7|TRBD1|TRBV28|12
TGTGCCAGCAGTGGGACAGGGGTAGAGCAGTACTTC
CASSGTGVEQYF
>NA|TRBJ2-1|TRBD2|TRBV18|16
TGTGCCAGCTCACATTTGAGGACTAGCGGGAGGGCCGAGCAGTTCTTC
CASSHLRTSGRAEQFF
>NA|TRBJ2-7|TRBD1|TRBV4-1|19
TGCGCCAGCAGCCAAGCCTCACTAGGGACAGGGGTTGGTACCTACGAGCAGTACTTC
CASSQASLGTGVGTYEQYF
>NA|TRBJ2-7|TRBD1|TRBV7-8|15
TGTGCCAGCAGCTCGGGACAGGGGGAATCCTACGAGCAGTACTTC
CASSSGQGESYEQYF
>NA|TRBJ2-1|TRBD2|TRBV6-6|16
TGTGCCAGCAGTTACCCGGGACTAGCGGGGTACAATGAGCAGTTCTTC
CASSYPGLAGYNEQFF
>NA|TRBJ1-1|NA|TRBV11-2|13
TGTGCCAGCAGCTTCTCCGTCGACAACGAAGCTTTCTTT
CASSFSVDNEAFF
>NA|TRBJ1-5|NA|TRBV19|13
TGTGCCAGTAGTATTTATAGTGGAGAGCCCCAGCATTTT
CASSIYSGEPQHF
>NA|TRBJ1-2|NA|TRBV11-1|14
TGTGCCAGCAGCTTCACCCGGGCAGGGGTCGGCTACACCTTC
CASSFTRAGVGYTF
>NA|TRBJ2-5|NA|TRBV6-1|14
TGTGCCAGCAGTGAAACAGGGCTCCAAGAGACCCAGTACTTC
CASSETGLQETQYF
>NA|TRBJ2-7|NA|TRBV20-1|11
TGCAGTGCTAGAGATCCCCGTGAGCAGTACTTC
CSARDPREQYF
>NA|TRBJ2-2|TRBD2|TRBV9|17
TGTGCCAGCAGCCCACCCCCGGGAGCGGGAGTAGTCGGGGAGCTGTTTTTT
CASSPPPGAGVVGELFF
>NA|TRBJ2-1|TRBD2|TRBV9|15
TGTGCCAGCAGCGTAGTAACTAGCGGGAGCAATGAGCAGTTCTTC
CASSVVTSGSNEQFF
>once|TRBJ2-7|NA|TRBV10-3|13
TGTGCCATCAGTGAGTATCGGGGTTACGAGCAGTACTTC
CAISEYRGYEQYF
>once|TRBJ2-5|NA|TRBV5-1|13
TGCGCCAGCAGCTTGGCAGGTTCGGGGACCCAGTACTTC
CASSLAGSGTQYF
>once|TRBJ2-7|NA|TRBV5-6|13
TGTGCCAGCAGCGTTGGAGCACCCTACGAGCAGTACTTC
CASSVGAPYEQYF
>NA|TRBJ2-5|TRBD2|TRBV6-1|16
TGTGCCAGCAGTGAACTAACCATAGCGGGCCAAGAGACCCAGTACTTC
CASSELTIAGQETQYF
>NA|TRBJ2-7|TRBD1|TRBV5-1|15
TGCGCCAGCAGCGAGGACAGGGGGCCGGACCGCGAGCAGTACTTC
CASSEDRGPDREQYF
>NA|TRBJ2-1|NA|TRBV27|14
TGTGCCAGCAGTCCGACTAGCTCCTACAATGAGCAGTTCTTC
CASSPTSSYNEQFF
>NA|TRBJ2-7|NA|TRBV28|13
TGTGCCAGCAGTTTGGGATCAGACTACGAGCAGTACTTC
CASSLGSDYEQYF
>NA|TRBJ1-5|NA|TRBV18|15
TGTGCCAGCTCACAAACACAAAGGAGCAATCAGCCCCAGCATTTT
CASSQTQRSNQPQHF
>NA|TRBJ1-5|NA|TRBV21-1|14
TGTGCCAGCGTAACAGGGGGCCCAGATCAGCCCCAGCATTTT
CASVTGGPDQPQHF
>NA|TRBJ2-2|NA|TRBV7-3|19
TGTGCCAGCAGCTTAACCTTCGGGGGCGCCTACCCGAACACCGGGGAGCTGTTTTTT
CASSLTFGGAYPNTGELFF
>NA|TRBJ2-4|TRBD2|TRBV15|20
TGTGCCACCAGCAGAGACGGGACTCCCGGGACTAGCGGGAGGACGGACATTCAGTACTTC
CATSRDGTPGTSGRTDIQYF
>NA|TRBJ2-5|TRBD2|TRBV7-9|18
TGTGCCAGCAGCTCCCCGGGGACTAGCGGGAGGGCCGGGGAGACCCAGTACTTC
CASSSPGTSGRAGETQYF
>few|TRBJ2-7|NA|TRBV7-9|12
TGTGCCAGCAGCTTAGGAGCCTACGAGCAGTACTTC
CASSLGAYEQYF
>NA|TRBJ2-1|NA|TRBV6-5|13
TGTGCCAGCCAGCGCCAGGGGGGGAATGAGCAGTTCTTC
CASQRQGGNEQFF
>NA|TRBJ2-4|TRBD2|TRBV13|16
TGTGCCAGCAGCTTAAGCCTAGCGGGGGCCAAAAACATTCAGTACTTC
CASSLSLAGAKNIQYF
>few|TRBJ2-2|NA|TRBV9|12
TGTGCCAGCAGCGCTCTCACCGGGGAGCTGTTTTTT
CASSALTGELFF
>NA|TRBJ2-1|NA|TRBV4-3|16
TGCGCCAGCAGCCAAGATCCAGGAGGGTCCTACAATGAGCAGTTCTTC
CASSQDPGGSYNEQFF
>NA|TRBJ2-7|NA|TRBV6-6|13
TGTGCCAGCAGTTCGGCAGGCACCTACGAGCAGTACTTC
CASSSAGTYEQYF
>NA|TRBJ2-1|NA|TRBV7-9|12
TGTGCCAGCAGCGGCGAAGGGCGGAAGCAGTTCTTC
CASSGEGRKQFF
>NA|TRBJ2-3|TRBD2|TRBV28|16
TGTGCCAGCACCATAGGGACTAGCGGTAGCACAGATACGCAGTATTTT
CASTIGTSGSTDTQYF
>NA|TRBJ2-1|TRBD2|TRBV10-2|18
TGCGCCAGCAGCAAGACTAGCGGGAGGGCTCGGACATACAATGAGCAGTTCTTC
CASSKTSGRARTYNEQFF
>NA|TRBJ1-5|TRBD1|TRBV5-1|15
TGCGCCAGCAGCTCCTCGGGACAGCCCAATCAGCCCCAGCATTTT
CASSSSGQPNQPQHF
>once|TRBJ2-7|TRBD2|TRBV27|13
TGTGCCAGCAGGGGGACTAGACGGAACGAGCAGTACTTC
CASRGTRRNEQYF
>NA|TRBJ2-3|TRBD2|TRBV27|15
TGTGCCAGCAGTTTATCGGGCGGACTAGCAGATACGCAGTATTTT
CASSLSGGLADTQYF
>once|TRBJ2-1|TRBD2|TRBV7-8|16
TGTGCCAGCAGCACCGGAGCTAGCGGGAGTTCGGATGAGCAGTTCTTC
CASSTGASGSSDEQFF
>NA|TRBJ2-1|TRBD1|TRBV11-2|16
TGTGCCAGCAGCTCGGGACCGGGACAGGGGTACAATGAGCAGTTCTTC
CASSSGPGQGYNEQFF
>NA|TRBJ2-3|NA|TRBV7-9|14
TGTGCCAGCAGCATCCATACCCGCACAGATACGCAGTATTTT
CASSIHTRTDTQYF
>NA|TRBJ2-7|NA|TRBV4-3|13
TGCGCCAGCAGCCAAAACAGGGACTACGAGCAGTACTTC
CASSQNRDYEQYF
>NA|TRBJ2-3|NA|TRBV6-4|16
TGTGCCAGCAGTGACCCGGATCGTGGGCGCACAGATACGCAGTATTTT
CASSDPDRGRTDTQYF
>once|TRBJ2-3|NA|TRBV18|17
TGTGCCAGCTCACCACCGAGACAGGCAGGTTGGGCAGATACGCAGTATTTT
CASSPPRQAGWADTQYF
>NA|TRBJ1-2|NA|TRBV6-6|15
TGTGCCAGCGTTGGGGTACTTTGGGGAGGGTATGGCTACACCTTC
CASVGVLWGGYGYTF
>once|TRBJ2-1|TRBD2|TRBV5-1|16
TGCGCCAGCAGCTTGGCGGGACTAGCGGGAGACAATGAGCAGTTCTTC
CASSLAGLAGDNEQFF
>NA|TRBJ2-5|TRBD1|TRBV28|16
TGTGCCACCAAAGTCCCCGGGACAGGGGTCCAAGAGACCCAGTACTTC
CATKVPGTGVQETQYF
>NA|TRBJ2-7|NA|TRBV6-5|13
TGTGCCAGCAGTGCCGGGGCCAACTACGAGCAGTACTTC
CASSAGANYEQYF